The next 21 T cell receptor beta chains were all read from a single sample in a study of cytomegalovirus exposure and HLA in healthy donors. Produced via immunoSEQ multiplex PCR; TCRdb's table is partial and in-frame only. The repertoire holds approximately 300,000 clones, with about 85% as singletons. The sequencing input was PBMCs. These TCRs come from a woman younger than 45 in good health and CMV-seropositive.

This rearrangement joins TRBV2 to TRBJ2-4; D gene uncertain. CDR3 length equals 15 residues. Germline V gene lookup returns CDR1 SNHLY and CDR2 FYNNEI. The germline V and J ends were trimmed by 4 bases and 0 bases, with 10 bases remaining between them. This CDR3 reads CASSVGVLAKNIQYF. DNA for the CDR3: TGTGCCAGCAGTGTCGGTGTTCTAGCCAAAAACATTCAGTACTTC.

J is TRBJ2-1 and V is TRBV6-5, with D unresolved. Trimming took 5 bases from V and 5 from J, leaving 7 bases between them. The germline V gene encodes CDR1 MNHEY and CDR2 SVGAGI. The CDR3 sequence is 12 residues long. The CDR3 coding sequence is TGTGCCAGCAGTAACAATGACAATGAGCAGTTCTTC. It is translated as CASSNNDNEQFF.

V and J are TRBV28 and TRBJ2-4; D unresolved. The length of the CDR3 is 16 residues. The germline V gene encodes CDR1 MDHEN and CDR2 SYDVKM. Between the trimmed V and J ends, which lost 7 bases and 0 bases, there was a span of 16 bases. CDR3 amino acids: CASNSWAKLAKNIQYF. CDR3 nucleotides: TGTGCCAGCAACTCTTGGGCAAAACTAGCCAAAAACATTCAGTACTTC.

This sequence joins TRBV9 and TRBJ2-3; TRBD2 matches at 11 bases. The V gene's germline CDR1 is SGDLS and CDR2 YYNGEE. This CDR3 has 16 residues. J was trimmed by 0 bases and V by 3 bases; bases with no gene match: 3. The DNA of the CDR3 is TGTGCCAGCAGCGCGCCTAGCGGGAGGAGCACAGATACGCAGTATTTT. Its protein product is CASSAPSGRSTDTQYF.

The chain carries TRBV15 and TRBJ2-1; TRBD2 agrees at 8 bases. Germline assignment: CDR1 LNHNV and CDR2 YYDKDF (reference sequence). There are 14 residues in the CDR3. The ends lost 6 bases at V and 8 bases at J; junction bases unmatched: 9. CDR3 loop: CATSPGTSMYEQFF. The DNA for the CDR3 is TGTGCCACCAGTCCCGGGACTAGTATGTATGAGCAGTTCTTC.

CDR3 in DNA: TGTGCCAGCTCACCACCGGTACAGGTACTGGGGGCCAACGTCCTGACTTTC. It is translated as CASSPPVQVLGANVLTF. The chain has TRBV18 and TRBJ2-6; D might be TRBD1 (5 bases). Trimming removed 0 bases from V and 4 bases from J, with 13 bases in between. Germline V CDR1 and CDR2: KGHSH, LQKENI. The CDR3 has 17 residues.

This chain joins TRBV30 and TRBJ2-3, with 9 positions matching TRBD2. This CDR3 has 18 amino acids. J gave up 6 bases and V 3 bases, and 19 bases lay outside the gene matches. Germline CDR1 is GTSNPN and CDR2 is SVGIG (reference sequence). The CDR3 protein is CAWRSVRRGGPVADTQYF. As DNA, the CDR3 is TGTGCCTGGAGGAGTGTTAGGCGGGGGGGCCCCGTAGCGGATACGCAGTATTTT.

For the CDR3, the DNA is TGTGCCAGCAGCCCTCCGGGGGGGCAGAACAATCAGCCCCAGCATTTT. This gives the protein CASSPPGGQNNQPQHF. The chain combines TRBV7-8 with TRBJ1-5; D is perhaps TRBD1 (6 bases). From germline, CDR1 is SGHVS and CDR2 FQNEAQ. The CDR3 runs to 16 residues. Trimming stripped 5 bases from V and 3 bases from J, with 17 bases between.

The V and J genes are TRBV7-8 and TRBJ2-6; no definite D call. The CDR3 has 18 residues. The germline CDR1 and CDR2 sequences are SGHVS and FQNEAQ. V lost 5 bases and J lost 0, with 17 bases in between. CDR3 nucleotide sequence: TGTGCCAGCAGCCCCGTGACAAACGGCGGCTCTGGGGCCAACGTCCTGACTTTC. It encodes CASSPVTNGGSGANVLTF.

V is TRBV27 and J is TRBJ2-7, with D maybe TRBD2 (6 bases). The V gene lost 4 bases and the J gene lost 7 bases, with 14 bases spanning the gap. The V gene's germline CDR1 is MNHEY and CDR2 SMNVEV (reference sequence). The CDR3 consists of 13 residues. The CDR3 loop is CASSWGPGAEQYF. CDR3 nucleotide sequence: TGTGCCAGCAGTTGGGGTCCGGGAGCGGAGCAGTACTTC.

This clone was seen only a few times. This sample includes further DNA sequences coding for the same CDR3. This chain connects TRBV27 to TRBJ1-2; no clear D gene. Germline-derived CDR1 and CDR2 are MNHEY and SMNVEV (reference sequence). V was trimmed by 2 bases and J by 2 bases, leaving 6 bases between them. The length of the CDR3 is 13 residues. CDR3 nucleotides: TGTGCCAGCAGTTTAGGAGGCAACTATGGCTACACCTTC. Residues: CASSLGGNYGYTF.

CDR3 DNA: TGTGCCAGCTTAGGGTACTTCACAGATACGCAGTATTTT. Translation: CASLGYFTDTQYF. V gene TRBV7-9 combines with J gene TRBJ2-3, with D unclear. CDR3 length equals 13 residues. CDR1 and CDR2 from the germline V gene are SEHNR and FQNEAQ (reference sequence). V was clipped by 8 bases and J by 2 bases, with 11 bases between them. Drawing the rest from reference TRBV7-9 and TRBJ2-3, the complete variable domain is DTGVSQNPRHKITKRGQNVTFRCDPISEHNRLYWYRQTLGQGPEFLTYFQNEAQLEKSRLLSDRFSAERPKGSFSTLEIQRTEQGDSAMYLCASLGYFTDTQYFGPGTRLTVL.

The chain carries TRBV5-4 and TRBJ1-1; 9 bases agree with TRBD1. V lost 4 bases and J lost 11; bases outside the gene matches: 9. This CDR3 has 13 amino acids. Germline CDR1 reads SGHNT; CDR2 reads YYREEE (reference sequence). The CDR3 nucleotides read TGTGCCAGCAGCAACACCGGGACAGGGAGGGCTTTCTTT. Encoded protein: CASSNTGTGRAFF.

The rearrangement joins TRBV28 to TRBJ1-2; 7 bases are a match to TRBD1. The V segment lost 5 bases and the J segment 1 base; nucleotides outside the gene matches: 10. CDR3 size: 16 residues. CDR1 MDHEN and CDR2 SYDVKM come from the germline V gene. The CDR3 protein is CASSELRDRNNYGYTF. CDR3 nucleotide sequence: TGTGCCAGCAGTGAGCTCCGGGACAGAAATAACTATGGCTACACCTTC.

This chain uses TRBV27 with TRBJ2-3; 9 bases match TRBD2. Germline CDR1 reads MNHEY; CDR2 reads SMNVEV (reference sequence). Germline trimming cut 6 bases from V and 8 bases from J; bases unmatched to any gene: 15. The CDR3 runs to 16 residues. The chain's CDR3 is CASRGGGGRVKGTQYF. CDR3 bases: TGTGCCAGCAGGGGTGGGGGCGGGAGGGTTAAGGGTACGCAGTATTTT.

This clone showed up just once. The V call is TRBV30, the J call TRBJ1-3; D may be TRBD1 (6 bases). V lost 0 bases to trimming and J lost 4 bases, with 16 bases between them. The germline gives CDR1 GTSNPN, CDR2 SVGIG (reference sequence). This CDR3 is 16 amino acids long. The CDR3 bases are TGTGCCTGGAGTGTAGGTGGGGGGCTTTCGGGAAACACCATATATTTT. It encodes CAWSVGGGLSGNTIYF.

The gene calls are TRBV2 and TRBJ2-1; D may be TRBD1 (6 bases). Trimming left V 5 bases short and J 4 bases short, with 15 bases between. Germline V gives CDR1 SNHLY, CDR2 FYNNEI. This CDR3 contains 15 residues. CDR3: CASSLQGNGYNEQFF. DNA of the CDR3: TGTGCCAGCAGTCTACAGGGAAATGGGTACAATGAGCAGTTCTTC.

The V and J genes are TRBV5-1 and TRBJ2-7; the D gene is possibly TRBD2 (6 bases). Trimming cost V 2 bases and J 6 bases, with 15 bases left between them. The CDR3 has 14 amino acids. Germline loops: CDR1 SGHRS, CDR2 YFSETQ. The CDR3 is CASSLAGGPSEQYF. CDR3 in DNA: TGCGCCAGCAGCTTAGCAGGAGGGCCCTCCGAGCAGTACTTC. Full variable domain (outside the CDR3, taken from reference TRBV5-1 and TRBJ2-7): KAGVTQTPRYLIKTRGQQVTLSCSPISGHRSVSWYQQTPGQGLQFLFEYFSETQRNKGNFPGRFSGRQFSNSRSEMNVSTLELGDSALYLCASSLAGGPSEQYFGPGTRLTVT.

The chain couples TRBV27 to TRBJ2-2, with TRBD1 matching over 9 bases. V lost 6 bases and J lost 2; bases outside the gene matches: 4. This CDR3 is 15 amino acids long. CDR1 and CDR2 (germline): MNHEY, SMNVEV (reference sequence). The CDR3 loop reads CASRRQGDNTGELFF. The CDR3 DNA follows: TGTGCCAGCAGGAGACAGGGGGATAACACCGGGGAGCTGTTTTTT.

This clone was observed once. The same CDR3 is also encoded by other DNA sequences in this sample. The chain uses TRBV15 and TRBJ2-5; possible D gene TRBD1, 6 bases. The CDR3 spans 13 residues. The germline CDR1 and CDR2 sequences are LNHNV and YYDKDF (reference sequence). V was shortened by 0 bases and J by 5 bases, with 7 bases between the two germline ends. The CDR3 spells CATSRDRGETQYF. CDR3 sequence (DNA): TGTGCCACCAGCAGAGATAGGGGGGAGACCCAGTACTTC.

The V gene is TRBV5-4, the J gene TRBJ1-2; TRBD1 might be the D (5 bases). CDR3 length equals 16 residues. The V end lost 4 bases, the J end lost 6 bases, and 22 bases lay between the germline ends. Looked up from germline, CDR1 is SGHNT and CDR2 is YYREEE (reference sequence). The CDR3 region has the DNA TGTGCCAGCAGCATCTGCACAGGATCTCGTTGCGATGGCTACACCTTC. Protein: CASSICTGSRCDGYTF.